This T cell receptor beta chain was captured in a study of CD8 T cells in ankylosing spondylitis (dated by TCRdb to 2015 to 2018). Context from the whole study: The study set out to find disease-linked TCR variants by profiling T cell receptor beta repertoires in ankylosing spondylitis patients and healthy donors. The whole study cohort included 108 healthy donors and 25 ankylosing spondylitis patients. Samples of peripheral blood were taken, and for ankylosing spondylitis patients, synovial fluid was collected as well.

The instrument given in TCRdb is Illumina HiSeq 2500. Quantitative 5'-RACE with molecular barcodes was used to prepare TCR beta libraries. Turning to the authors' computational methods: A new computational method based on a probabilistic model of VDJ rearrangement was used to identify disease-linked TCR variants. The raw public data were reprocessed by TCRdb itself: fastp quality trimming at Q25, MiXCR clonotype calling, in-frame beta chains only. Rows are unified per CDR3 protein, each entry keeping the most common DNA and genes. These V and J calls rely on TCRdb rather than the paper's analysis. The sample yields 230,000 or so distinct CDR3 sequences; over 15% were counted once. The top ten constitute 25% to 40% of the sample. What the study reported, not specific to this receptor: Some TCR beta motif variants had previously been reported in synovial fluid and blood of reactive arthritis patients, which suggested common disease-initiation mechanisms. Blood from ankylosing spondylitis patients appeared to be characterized by a TCR beta motif composed of eight highly homologous amino acid variants. Significant enrichment of the disease-linked clones was reported in matched synovial fluid samples from ankylosing spondylitis patients. The disease-linked clones showed a CD8+ phenotype and occurred at relatively low frequencies in peripheral blood.

This clonotype has a handful of counts. Its antigen is unknown. No qualities accompany the bases; no much larger clone lies one base away. This TCR was sampled from a male donor with ankylosing spondylitis or in good health (not recorded which). The sample comprised blood, either unsorted or a sorted T cell fraction (not recorded which).

CDR3 region: CASSLDRERTEAFF. The sequenced DNA is TGTGCCAGCAGCCTAGACAGGGAGAGGACTGAAGCTTTCTTT. The V and J segments used are TRBV7-6 and TRBJ1-1; 7 central nucleotides agree with TRBD1. The germline V gene yields SGHVS for CDR1 and FNYEAQ for CDR2. V ends up 5 bases short and J 5 bases short, with an unmatched junction base count of 8. Reading from cysteine to phenylalanine, the CDR3 counts 14 amino acids. The entry retains the CDR3 DNA only, 42 bases that are in frame from base 1.